This T cell receptor beta chain is from a study of technical replicates of blood from a handful of donors. V lost 1 base to trimming and J lost 1 base, with 9 bases between them. There are 15 residues in the CDR3. Germline V CDR1 and CDR2: SEHNR, FQNEAQ (reference sequence). Some clones are missing from TCRdb's copy, which holds only in-frame ones; the method was immunoSEQ multiplex PCR. The repertoire includes some 73,000 clones, more than 90% of them detected once, and 4.7% sits in the top ten. The chain uses TRBV7-9 and TRBJ2-3, with a possible D match to TRBD1 (5 bases). The clonotype was recovered from a human donor in good health. Some clones in this sample may be carry-over from other donors' samples. The sequenced sample consisted of PBMCs. DNA of the CDR3: TGTGCCAGCAGCTTAGGGCAGGGCCGCACAGATACGCAGTATTTT. It encodes CASSLGQGRTDTQYF.